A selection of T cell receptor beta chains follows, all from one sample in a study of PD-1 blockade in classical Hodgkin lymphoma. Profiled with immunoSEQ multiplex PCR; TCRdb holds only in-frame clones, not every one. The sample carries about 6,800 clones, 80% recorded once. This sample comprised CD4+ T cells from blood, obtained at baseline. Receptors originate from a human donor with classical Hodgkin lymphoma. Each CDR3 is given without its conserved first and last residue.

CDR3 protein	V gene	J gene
ASSPTPGQGSYEQY	TRBV18	TRBJ2-7
ASSLVADRYNEQF	TRBV5-1	TRBJ2-1
ASSSNSGANVLT	TRBV27	TRBJ2-6
ASSAGTGNSGNTIY	TRBV5-1	TRBJ1-3
ASSSWGGKRLAGPQSDYQETQY	TRBV5-1	TRBJ2-5
ASSPSGSYEQY	TRBV18	TRBJ2-7
ASSSLLAGNTEAF	TRBV7-8	TRBJ1-1
ASSPGTEVGAQH	TRBV5-1	TRBJ1-5
ASSLTSARTSSYEQY	TRBV28	TRBJ2-7
ASSQLGTSGSGAGELF	TRBV4-2	TRBJ2-2
ASSLGENTEAF	TRBV7-7	TRBJ1-1
ASSWFPAGDEETQY	TRBV7-6	TRBJ2-5
ASNLGQGEGQY	TRBV5-1	TRBJ2-7
ASSRDSGSTIY	TRBV5-1	TRBJ1-3
ASRRGQANTEAF	TRBV11-2	TRBJ1-1
ASSLGGTGLSYGYT	TRBV5-1	TRBJ1-2
ASSPRDHQPQH	TRBV7-9	TRBJ1-5
ASTAGTFLYEQY	TRBV5-5	TRBJ2-7
AISDYSGSEEGEQF	TRBV10-3	TRBJ2-1
ASSLGTVSSYNSPLH	TRBV7-9	TRBJ1-6
ASSQDDRLNPGDEQF	TRBV4-2	TRBJ2-1
ASSPGNRGSYEQY	TRBV27	TRBJ2-7
ASSVIGTGWIDEQF	TRBV9	TRBJ2-1
ASSQASGSYGYT	TRBV14	TRBJ1-2
ASSLAAGAVSYEQY	TRBV5-1	TRBJ2-7
ASTLGQMNTGELF	TRBV7-6	TRBJ2-2
ATSRDGDSGYNEQF	TRBV15	TRBJ2-1
ASSWKTSGTPQF	TRBV5-5	TRBJ2-1
ASSAPGQGIEKLF	TRBV2	TRBJ1-4
ASNTDRGNYGYT	TRBV6-9	TRBJ1-2
ASSGGSSYNEQF	TRBV6-5	TRBJ2-1
ASGLGQTYNEQF	TRBV12-5	TRBJ2-1
ASSLGQGASNEKLF	TRBV6-6	TRBJ1-4
ASSLLMTGGTEAF	TRBV7-9	TRBJ1-1
ASRAPPGGGYT	TRBV6-5	TRBJ1-2
ATSREDRGHQPQH	TRBV15	TRBJ1-5
ASSLVGGQGSSNTGELF	TRBV7-9	TRBJ2-2
ASSIKGVGTDTQY	TRBV19	TRBJ2-3
ASSRDRQNNEQF	TRBV11-2	TRBJ2-1
AIGSNSNTGELF	TRBV10-3	TRBJ2-2
ASSRWTSGSGGELF	TRBV19	TRBJ2-2
ASRTGGGTGELF	TRBV10-2	TRBJ2-2
ASSQGQGFFEETQY	TRBV5-1	TRBJ2-5
ASSLTAGGETQY	TRBV5-1	TRBJ2-5
ASSLGSSMPSEQY	TRBV7-9	TRBJ2-7
ASKPPRQAGRASEAF	TRBV11-1	TRBJ1-1
ASSLFSGNNSPLH	TRBV28	TRBJ1-6
ASSPNNEQF	TRBV18	TRBJ2-1
ASSSGQGSTEAF	TRBV5-1	TRBJ1-1
ASSSGQVYEQY	TRBV13	TRBJ2-7
ASSLESGGSYEQY	TRBV7-8	TRBJ2-7